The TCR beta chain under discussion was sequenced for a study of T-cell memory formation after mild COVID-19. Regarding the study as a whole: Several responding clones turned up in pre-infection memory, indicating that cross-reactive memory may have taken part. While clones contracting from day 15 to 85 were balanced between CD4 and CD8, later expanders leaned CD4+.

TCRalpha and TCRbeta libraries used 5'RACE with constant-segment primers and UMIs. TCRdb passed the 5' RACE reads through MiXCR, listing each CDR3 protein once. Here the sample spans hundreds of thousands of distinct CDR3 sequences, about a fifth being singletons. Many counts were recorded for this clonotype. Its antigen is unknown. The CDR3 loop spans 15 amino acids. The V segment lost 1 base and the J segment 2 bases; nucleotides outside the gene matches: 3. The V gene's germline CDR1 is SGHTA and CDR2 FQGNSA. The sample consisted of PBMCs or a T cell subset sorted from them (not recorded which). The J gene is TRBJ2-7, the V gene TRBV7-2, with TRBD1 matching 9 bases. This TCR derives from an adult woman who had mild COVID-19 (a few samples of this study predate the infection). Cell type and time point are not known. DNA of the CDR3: TGTGCCAGCAGCTTAGTGACAGGGGGTCCCTACGAGCAGTACTTC. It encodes CASSLVTGGPYEQYF.